The 23 T cell receptor beta chains reported below all come from one sample, sequenced in a study of cytomegalovirus exposure and HLA in healthy donors. Vbeta (60) and Jbeta (13) primers were used in the PCR. The table came from immunoSEQ multiplex PCR; TCRdb's copy has only in-frame clones and leaves some out. The sample lists approximately 170,000 clones; around 86% were seen once. The sample taken for sequencing was PBMCs. The receptors were sampled from a male donor in good health and CMV-seronegative.

This sequence joins TRBV6-5 and TRBJ2-7; 7 positions match TRBD1. CDR1 MNHEY and CDR2 SVGAGI come from the germline V gene. Unmatched junction bases numbered 5, after V lost 6 bases and J lost 3 bases. There are 13 residues in the CDR3. DNA for the CDR3: TGTGCCAGCAGCCCGACAGGGCACTACGAGCAGTACTTC. Residues: CASSPTGHYEQYF.

The J gene is TRBJ1-1, the V gene TRBV19; D unresolved. Germline assignment: CDR1 LNHDA and CDR2 SQIVND (reference sequence). Trimming took off 7 bases at V and 5 bases at J, with 17 bases between the two ends. The CDR3 runs 14 residues. CDR3 nucleotides: TGTGCCAGTACTCAAGTTGGAGGGAGAACTGAAGCTTTCTTT. It codes for CASTQVGGRTEAFF.

V gene TRBV10-3 combines with J gene TRBJ2-5; 10 positions agree with TRBD2. V was pared by 2 bases and J by 2 bases, with 8 bases of the junction left unmatched. CDR1 ENHRY and CDR2 SYGVKD come from the germline V gene. The CDR3 sequence is 17 residues long. The CDR3 coding sequence is TGTGCCATCAGTGAGCATAGCGGGGGGCAGATACAAGAGACCCAGTACTTC. It encodes CAISEHSGGQIQETQYF.

This clone occurred once. The chain joins TRBV5-6 to TRBJ1-1; 7 bases agree with TRBD1. V was pared by 0 bases and J by 2 bases, with 4 bases of the junction left unmatched. The CDR3 contains 15 residues. Germline V gene data show CDR1 as SGHDT and CDR2 as YYEEEE. This CDR3 reads CASSLGGQLNTEAFF. The CDR3, as DNA: TGTGCCAGCAGCTTGGGGGGACAGCTAAACACTGAAGCTTTCTTT.

The CDR3 region has the DNA TGTGCCTCTTCGAGGGCGGGTTACGTGAACACTGAAGCTTTCTTT. This sequence encodes CASSRAGYVNTEAFF. The chain recombines TRBV6-1 with TRBJ1-1; unclear D gene. Trimming stripped 11 bases from V and 0 bases from J, with 19 bases between. The CDR3 has 15 amino acids. Germline V gives CDR1 MNHNS, CDR2 SASEGT.

The chain is built from TRBV14 and TRBJ2-5; a weak D match, TRBD2 (6 bases). Germline V gives CDR1 SGHDN, CDR2 FVKESK. The V gene lost 6 bases and the J gene lost 5 bases, with 16 bases spanning the gap. The CDR3 spans 14 residues. The CDR3 DNA reads TGTGCCAGCAGACACCGGGACTCTGGGGAGACCCAGTACTTC. It specifies CASRHRDSGETQYF.

The rearrangement links TRBV7-9 to TRBJ1-6; TRBD1 matches at 9 bases. V was clipped by 4 bases and J by 9 bases; unmatched bases: 10. The germline CDR1 and CDR2 sequences are SEHNR and FQNEAQ (reference sequence). The CDR3 sequence is 16 residues long. The CDR3 DNA sequence: TGTGCCAGCAGCTACGACAGGGGGAGTAATCTTTCACCCCTCCACTTT. Translating it yields CASSYDRGSNLSPLHF. Full variable domain (outside the CDR3, taken from reference TRBV7-9 and TRBJ1-6): DTGVSQNPRHKITKRGQNVTFRCDPISEHNRLYWYRQTLGQGPEFLTYFQNEAQLEKSRLLSDRFSAERPKGSFSTLEIQRTEQGDSAMYLCASSYDRGSNLSPLHFGNGTRLTVT.

The chain recombines TRBV27 with TRBJ2-7; TRBD2 is a possible D gene (6 bases). Germline V gene sequence: CDR1 MNHEY, CDR2 SMNVEV (reference sequence). Between the trimmed V and J ends, which lost 2 bases and 6 bases, there was a span of 17 bases. The CDR3 runs 15 residues. Here the CDR3 DNA reads TGTGCCAGCAGTTTAGTGGGCGCGGGACGTATCGAGCAGTACTTC. Translated, it gives CASSLVGAGRIEQYF.

The chain joins TRBV2 to TRBJ2-4; D unclear. The CDR3 runs 14 residues. V lost 0 bases to trimming and J lost 6 bases, with 9 bases between them. In germline, CDR1 is SNHLY, CDR2 FYNNEI. CDR3: CASSEAPAGNIQYF. The CDR3 nucleotides are TGTGCCAGCAGTGAAGCGCCGGCAGGAAACATTCAGTACTTC.

The chain combines TRBV6-1 with TRBJ1-2; the D gene is possibly TRBD1 (6 bases). In germline, CDR1 is MNHNS, CDR2 SASEGT. CDR3 size: 14 residues. V shed 6 bases and J shed 4 bases, with 15 bases lying between them. The DNA of the CDR3 is TGTGCCAGCAGCCAAGAGGGGGTGGGCTATGGCTACACCTTC. This encodes CASSQEGVGYGYTF.

The chain couples TRBV6-1 to TRBJ2-1; 9 bases are shared with TRBD2. J lost 8 bases, V lost 6 bases, and 11 bases had no gene match. The CDR3 sequence is 15 residues long. Germline CDR1 and CDR2: MNHNS and SASEGT. CDR3 sequence: CASRGGGGAWDEQFF. The CDR3 bases are TGTGCCAGCAGAGGGGGCGGGGGGGCATGGGATGAGCAGTTCTTC.

Turning to this clone: At one of its ends the junction is not consistent with the germline gene, which may arise from a read error. This chain links TRBV7-2 with TRBJ2-6, with D perhaps matching TRBD1 (5 bases). The CDR3 spans 15 residues. Germline values: CDR1 SGHTA, CDR2 FQGNSA. The CDR3 region has the DNA TGTGCCAGCAGCTTGAGAAGGGTTGGGGCCAACGGCCTGACTTTC. Its translation: CASSLRRVGANGLTF.

The V call is TRBV19, the J call TRBJ1-2; D is uncertain. The CDR3 is 14 amino acids. Germline V gives CDR1 LNHDA, CDR2 SQIVND (reference sequence). The V end lost 5 bases, the J end lost 3 bases, and 13 bases lay between the germline ends. Here the CDR3 reads CASSSIPPDYGYTF. As DNA, the CDR3 is TGTGCCAGTAGTTCCATCCCCCCGGACTATGGCTACACCTTC.

This CDR3 is CASSPGPTGANVLTF. In DNA, the CDR3 is TGTGCCAGCAGCCCCGGTCCTACTGGGGCCAACGTCCTGACTTTC. The chain uses TRBV5-5 and TRBJ2-6; D unresolved. Trimming left V 4 bases short and J 2 bases short, with 10 bases between. Germline V gene lookup returns CDR1 SGHKS and CDR2 YYEKEE (reference sequence). The CDR3 is 15 residues long.

This clone was recorded only once. The rearrangement uses TRBV18 and TRBJ1-5; perhaps TRBD1 as D (5 bases). V lost 0 bases, J lost 6 bases, and 12 bases lay in between. The CDR3 runs 15 residues. Germline CDR1 and CDR2: KGHSH and LQKENI. CDR3 amino acids: CASSPPGQGGQPQHF. In DNA form, the CDR3 reads TGTGCCAGCTCACCACCGGGCCAGGGCGGTCAGCCCCAGCATTTT.

The chain joins TRBV7-8 to TRBJ1-2, with D hard to call. From germline, CDR1 is SGHVS and CDR2 FQNEAQ. V was trimmed by 1 base and J by 8 bases, leaving 8 bases between them. The CDR3 contains 12 residues. The CDR3: CASSLESRGYTF. The CDR3 nucleotides are TGTGCCAGCAGCTTAGAAAGCAGGGGCTACACCTTC.

The rearrangement uses TRBV2 and TRBJ2-2; 7 bases match TRBD2. This CDR3 has 14 amino acids. Per germline, CDR1 SNHLY and CDR2 FYNNEI. V dropped 0 bases and J dropped 5; count of bases not matched to a gene: 0. The CDR3 is CASSEAGGTGELFF. CDR3 DNA: TGTGCCAGCAGTGAAGCCGGGGGGACCGGGGAGCTGTTTTTT.

The chain links TRBV5-1 to TRBJ2-2; TRBD2 might be the D (7 bases). CDR1 and CDR2 from the germline V gene are SGHRS and YFSETQ. Trimming removed 3 bases from V and 4 bases from J, with 16 bases in between. There are 16 residues in the CDR3. The CDR3 DNA sequence: TGCGCCAGCAGCTCCCGGGGGGCGAGTCGCACCGGGGAGCTGTTTTTT. Its translation is CASSSRGASRTGELFF.

The chain joins TRBV7-2 to TRBJ1-6; D remains unclear. Trimming removed 0 bases from V and 7 bases from J, with 10 bases in between. Germline lookup yields CDR1 SGHTA and CDR2 FQGNSA. There are 15 residues in the CDR3. The DNA of the CDR3 is TGTGCCAGCAGCTTAGCGGAGCCAGAAAATTCACCCCTCCACTTT. It codes for CASSLAEPENSPLHF.

The rearrangement uses TRBV18 and TRBJ2-1, with 12 positions matching TRBD2. Germline V gene data show CDR1 as KGHSH and CDR2 as LQKENI. The CDR3 totals 14 residues. Germline trimming cut 3 bases from V and 6 bases from J; bases unmatched to any gene: 0. CDR3 DNA: TGTGCCAGCTCACCGACTAGCGGGGGCAATGAGCAGTTCTTC. This translates into CASSPTSGGNEQFF.

This clone was recorded a few times. V gene TRBV2 combines with J gene TRBJ1-4; tentative D call: TRBD1 (5 bases). CDR1 and CDR2 (germline): SNHLY, FYNNEI. V lost 4 bases, J lost 3 bases, and 18 bases lay in between. The CDR3 covers 17 residues. The CDR3 protein is CASSAHLGGAANEKLFF. For the CDR3, the DNA is TGTGCCAGCAGTGCCCACCTCGGGGGTGCAGCTAATGAAAAACTGTTTTTT.

This clone was picked up one time. The chain recombines TRBV7-9 with TRBJ1-4; the D gene is possibly TRBD1 (5 bases). V was pared by 4 bases and J by 4 bases, with 10 bases between. The germline V gene encodes CDR1 SEHNR and CDR2 FQNEAQ (reference sequence). The CDR3 loop spans 14 amino acids. The CDR3 region is CASSWGGGNEKLFF. In DNA form, the CDR3 reads TGTGCCAGCAGCTGGGGCGGGGGTAATGAAAAACTGTTTTTT.

The table lists this clone with a few counts. The chain employs TRBV6-1 and TRBJ1-1; weak D call: TRBD1 (6 bases). The germline V and J ends were trimmed by 8 bases and 4 bases, with 14 bases remaining between them. This CDR3 is 13 amino acids long. CDR1 and CDR2 (germline): MNHNS, SASEGT. The CDR3 here is CASPLIGGTEAFF. DNA of the CDR3: TGTGCCAGCCCCCTGATAGGGGGCACTGAAGCTTTCTTT.